The 2 T cell receptor beta chains in this list originate from one sample, sequenced in a study of cytomegalovirus exposure and HLA in healthy donors. Primers for the PCR totalled 60 Vbeta and 13 Jbeta. The assay was immunoSEQ multiplex PCR, and TCRdb's table has in-frame clones only and misses some. The sample includes 200,000 or so clones, more than 65% of them seen just once. Material for sequencing was PBMCs. These receptors all stem from a man between 18 and 29 years old in good health and CMV-seronegative.

A single count supports this clone. The chain combines TRBV5-1 with TRBJ1-1; D uncertain. The CDR3 runs to 13 residues. The V end lost 5 bases, the J end lost 2 bases, and 10 bases lay between the germline ends. The germline CDR1 and CDR2 sequences are SGHRS and YFSETQ. CDR3 nucleotide sequence: TGCGCCAGCAGTGTCGGGGTTAACACTGAAGCTTTCTTT. Translated: CASSVGVNTEAFF.

The chain uses TRBV10-3 and TRBJ2-3; TRBD1 agrees at 7 bases. CDR1 is ENHRY and CDR2 is SYGVKD in the germline V gene. There are 16 residues in the CDR3. Trimming cost V 2 bases and J 6 bases; bases outside gene matches: 11. CDR3 sequence reads: CAISEKAETGKDTQYF. As DNA, the CDR3 is TGTGCCATCAGTGAGAAGGCTGAGACAGGGAAGGATACGCAGTATTTT.